This TCR beta chain was identified during a study of blood T cell repertoires in COVID-19. About the study: The United States, Italy and Spain were the sources of the acute and convalescent COVID-19 samples. PBMCs, B-cell-depleted T cells, or T cells were the source of the cDNA or gDNA that made up the material.

Trimming stripped 0 bases from V and 6 bases from J, with 14 bases between. There are 15 residues in the CDR3. The germline V gene has CDR1 MDHEN and CDR2 SYDVKM. Per the authors' pipeline: Reference gene primer amplification gave nucleated cell count estimates. Profiled with immunoSEQ multiplex PCR; TCRdb holds only in-frame clones, not every one. That table furnishes V, J and clone size, whereas the DNA furnished D and trimming. The sample lists some 150,000 clones, about 84% seen once, with roughly 10% in the top ten. This clone has only one observation. This receptor was identified in a woman of 80 years or more in a cohort sampled during active or convalescent COVID-19. Sequenced material: peripheral blood. The chain carries TRBV28 and TRBJ1-2, with a possible D match to TRBD1 (6 bases). The CDR3 spells CASSLWGASADGYTF. The CDR3, as DNA: TGTGCCAGCAGTTTATGGGGGGCCTCGGCGGATGGCTACACCTTC.